Listed below are T cell receptor beta chains from one sample, sequenced in a study of CD8 T cells in ankylosing spondylitis. TCRdb reprocessed the 5' RACE reads with MiXCR, giving one entry per CDR3 protein. Here the sample spans 350,000 to 450,000 distinct CDR3 sequences, about 24% being singletons. The sample comprised blood, either unsorted or a sorted T cell fraction (not recorded which). The origin of the receptors is a male donor with ankylosing spondylitis. Each CDR3 is given with its conserved first and last residue. A D gene is named only where the DNA matches it firmly. Clone size, where shown, is once, few, many, or a class for clones that have expanded.

j_call | v_call | clone_size | d_call | cdr3_aa | cdr3_nt
TRBJ1-5 | TRBV6-1 | NA | NA | CASSAVSNQPQHF | TGTGCCAGCAGTGCAGTTAGCAATCAGCCCCAGCATTTT
TRBJ1-4 | TRBV2 | once | TRBD1 | CASRGQVVEEKLFF | TGTGCCAGCAGGGGACAGGTGGTCGAAGAAAAACTGTTTTTT
TRBJ2-2 | TRBV15 | NA | NA | CATSPLGGGRGTGELFF | TGTGCCACCAGCCCCCTGGGGGGGGGGCGAGGGACCGGGGAGCTGTTTTTT
TRBJ1-2 | TRBV14 | few | NA | CASSQRGPSYGYTF | TGTGCCAGCAGCCAAAGGGGACCGAGCTATGGCTACACCTTC
TRBJ2-2 | TRBV5-1 | NA | NA | CASRLAVTGELFF | TGCGCCAGCAGGTTAGCGGTGACCGGGGAGCTGTTTTTT
TRBJ1-1 | TRBV16 | few | NA | CASSQLLVRGTEAFF | TGTGCCAGCAGCCAATTGTTAGTAAGAGGAACTGAAGCTTTCTTT
TRBJ1-1 | TRBV5-1 | few | NA | CASSLVEYTEAFF | TGCGCCAGCAGCTTGGTGGAATACACTGAAGCTTTCTTT
TRBJ2-3 | TRBV28 | NA | TRBD1 | CASNPGTGWGATDTQYF | TGTGCCAGCAACCCTGGGACAGGATGGGGAGCCACAGATACGCAGTATTTT
TRBJ2-3 | TRBV11-2 | NA | NA | CASREPGDTQYF | TGTGCCAGCAGAGAACCGGGGGATACGCAGTATTTT
TRBJ1-4 | TRBV12-3/TRBV12-4 | NA | NA | CASGPGDGKLFF | TGTGCCAGCGGGCCAGGGGATGGAAAACTGTTTTTT
TRBJ1-1 | TRBV24-1 | NA | NA | CATRGASGTEAFF | TGTGCCACCCGGGGGGCCTCTGGCACTGAAGCTTTCTTT
TRBJ2-2 | TRBV4-2 | few | NA | CASSLKQGFTTGELFF | TGTGCCAGCAGCCTTAAGCAGGGCTTTACGACCGGGGAGCTGTTTTTT
TRBJ1-2 | TRBV11-2 | few | NA | CASTLSDNYGYTF | TGTGCCAGCACTTTATCGGACAACTATGGCTACACCTTC
TRBJ1-1 | TRBV5-1 | NA | NA | CASSGTTGLNTEAFF | TGCGCCAGCAGCGGTACGACAGGTTTGAACACTGAAGCTTTCTTT
TRBJ2-1 | TRBV24-1 | few | NA | CATSDKRGVYNEQFF | TGTGCCACCAGTGATAAAAGGGGGGTTTACAATGAGCAGTTCTTC
TRBJ2-2 | TRBV5-1 | once | NA | CASSLGRPLTGELFF | TGCGCCAGCAGCTTGGGGCGCCCACTCACCGGGGAGCTGTTTTTT
TRBJ2-1 | TRBV3-1 | few | TRBD2 | CASSQDMGTTSDNEQFF | TGTGCCAGCAGCCAAGATATGGGGACTACATCAGACAATGAGCAGTTCTTC
TRBJ2-6 | TRBV7-9 | few | NA | CASSLGTTGANVLTF | TGTGCCAGCAGCCTCGGGACAACTGGGGCCAACGTCCTGACTTTC
TRBJ1-5 | TRBV7-8 | few | NA | CASSLGGGRNNQPQHF | TGTGCCAGCAGCTTAGGAGGAGGGAGGAACAATCAGCCCCAGCATTTT
TRBJ2-1 | TRBV4-2 | few | TRBD2 | CASSLPGLAGASEQFF | TGTGCCAGCAGTCTTCCGGGACTAGCGGGAGCATCGGAGCAGTTCTTC
TRBJ2-1 | TRBV20-1 | NA | NA | CSAPDRRGGTDEQFF | TGCAGTGCGCCAGACCGTCGTGGGGGTACCGATGAGCAGTTCTTC
TRBJ1-1 | TRBV5-6 | NA | NA | CASSLEAGDSEAFF | TGTGCCAGCAGCTTGGAGGCAGGGGATTCTGAAGCTTTCTTT
TRBJ1-1 | TRBV7-9 | NA | NA | CASSLGRQGTSTEAFF | TGTGCCAGCAGCTTAGGGCGGCAGGGTACGAGCACTGAAGCTTTCTTT
TRBJ1-1 | TRBV5-6 | NA | NA | CASRRVRNTEAFF | TGTGCCAGCAGACGGGTCCGCAACACTGAAGCTTTCTTT
TRBJ2-7 | TRBV20-1 | NA | TRBD1 | CSAKSPDRAAYF | TGCAGTGCCAAATCTCCCGACAGGGCGGCGTACTTC
TRBJ2-2 | TRBV6-1 | few | TRBD2 | CASRRESSTGELFF | TGTGCCAGCAGGCGGGAGTCATCGACCGGGGAGCTGTTTTTT
TRBJ2-5 | TRBV5-5 | few | TRBD2 | CASLGELAAMRETQYF | TGTGCCAGCTTGGGGGAGCTAGCGGCTATGAGAGAGACCCAGTACTTC
TRBJ1-2 | TRBV7-2 | few | TRBD1 | CASSFATGGEDGYTF | TGTGCCAGCAGCTTCGCCACAGGGGGCGAAGATGGCTACACCTTC
TRBJ2-3 | TRBV10-1 | few | NA | CASSDFSGPLDTQYF | TGCGCCAGCAGTGATTTTTCGGGTCCCTTGGATACGCAGTATTTT
TRBJ2-2 | TRBV18 | once | TRBD2 | CASSPGLVGTGELFF | TGTGCCAGCTCACCGGGACTAGTCGGCACCGGGGAGCTGTTTTTT
TRBJ2-7 | TRBV15 | NA | TRBD2 | CATSTSGRKNEQYF | TGTGCCACCAGCACTAGCGGGAGGAAGAACGAGCAGTACTTC
TRBJ2-3 | TRBV29-1 | NA | TRBD2 | CSVAAGEDTQYF | TGCAGCGTTGCAGCGGGAGAAGATACGCAGTATTTT
TRBJ2-3 | TRBV11-2 | few | TRBD1 | CASSLALQGANTDTQYF | TGTGCCAGCAGCTTAGCCTTACAGGGGGCGAACACAGATACGCAGTATTTT
TRBJ2-6 | TRBV6-1 | once | NA | CASSAGHFYSGANVLTF | TGTGCCAGCAGTGCCGGACATTTCTACTCTGGGGCCAACGTCCTGACTTTC
TRBJ1-1 | TRBV7-2 | NA | NA | CASSVRSTEAFF | TGTGCCAGCAGCGTTAGAAGTACTGAAGCTTTCTTT
TRBJ1-5 | TRBV27 | NA | NA | CASNCWVRRQPQHF | TGTGCCAGCAATTGCTGGGTGCGGCGTCAGCCCCAGCATTTT
TRBJ1-1 | TRBV7-8 | few | TRBD1 | CASSLARTGAGTEAFF | TGTGCCAGCAGCTTAGCGAGGACAGGGGCGGGCACTGAAGCTTTCTTT
TRBJ2-3 | TRBV20-1 | NA | TRBD2 | CSASWGLVNWADTQYF | TGCAGTGCTAGTTGGGGACTAGTTAACTGGGCAGATACGCAGTATTTT
TRBJ1-4 | TRBV24-1 | many | NA | CATSDPTATNEKLFF | TGTGCCACCAGTGATCCAACAGCGACGAATGAAAAACTGTTTTTT
TRBJ1-2 | TRBV20-1 | NA | NA | CSARDRVRSGGYTF | TGCAGTGCTAGAGATCGAGTCAGGTCGGGTGGCTACACCTTC
TRBJ2-7 | TRBV29-1 | few | NA | CSVSWLRSYEQYF | TGCAGCGTTAGTTGGTTGAGGTCCTACGAGCAGTACTTC
TRBJ2-2 | TRBV27 | NA | NA | CASSSSPGKGSAGELFF | TGTGCCAGCAGTTCAAGCCCAGGGAAGGGGAGCGCCGGGGAGCTGTTTTTT
TRBJ2-5 | TRBV7-2 | few | TRBD2 | CASSTTSGQETQYF | TGTGCCAGCAGCACCACTAGCGGACAAGAGACCCAGTACTTC
TRBJ2-6 | TRBV5-4 | NA | TRBD2 | CASSLFLTSGSTGANVLTF | TGTGCCAGCAGCTTGTTTTTAACTAGCGGGAGTACTGGGGCCAACGTCCTGACTTTC
TRBJ1-1 | TRBV7-6 | NA | NA | CASSFRGANEAFF | TGTGCCAGCAGCTTTCGGGGGGCGAATGAAGCTTTCTTT
TRBJ2-5 | TRBV6-1 | once | NA | CASSVSEDRTETQYF | TGTGCCAGCAGTGTTAGTGAGGACAGAACAGAGACCCAGTACTTC
TRBJ2-3 | TRBV24-1 | few | TRBD1 | CATSAPQGAADTQYF | TGTGCCACCAGTGCTCCCCAGGGGGCCGCAGATACGCAGTATTTT